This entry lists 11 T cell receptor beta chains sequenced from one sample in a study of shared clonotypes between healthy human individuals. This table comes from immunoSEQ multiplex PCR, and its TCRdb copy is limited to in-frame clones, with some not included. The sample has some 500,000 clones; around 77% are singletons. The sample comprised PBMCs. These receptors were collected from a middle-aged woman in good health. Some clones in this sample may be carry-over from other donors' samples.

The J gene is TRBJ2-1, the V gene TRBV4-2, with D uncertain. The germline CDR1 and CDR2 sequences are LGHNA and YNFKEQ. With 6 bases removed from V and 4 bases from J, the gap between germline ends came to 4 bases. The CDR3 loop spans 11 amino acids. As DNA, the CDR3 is TGTGCCAGCAGAGAATACAATGAGCAGTTCTTC. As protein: CASREYNEQFF.

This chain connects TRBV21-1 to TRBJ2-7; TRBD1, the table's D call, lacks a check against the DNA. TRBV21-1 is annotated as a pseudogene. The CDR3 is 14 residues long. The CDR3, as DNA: TGTGCCAGCAGCCGGGACAGGGGTACCTACGAGCAGTACTTC. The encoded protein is CASSRDRGTYEQYF.

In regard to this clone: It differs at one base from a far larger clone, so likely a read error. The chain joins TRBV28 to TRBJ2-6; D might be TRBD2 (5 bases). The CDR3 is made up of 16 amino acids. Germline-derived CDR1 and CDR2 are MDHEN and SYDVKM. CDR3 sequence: CAGSPGEFSGANVLTF. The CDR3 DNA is TGTGCCGGCAGTCCCGGGGAGTTCTCTGGGGCCAACGTCCTGACTTTC.

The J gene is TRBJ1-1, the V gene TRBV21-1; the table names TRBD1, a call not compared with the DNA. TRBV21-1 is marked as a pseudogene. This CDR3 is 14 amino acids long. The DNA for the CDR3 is TGTGCCAGCAGCATGGACAGGGGGGGTACTGAAGCTTTCTTT. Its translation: CASSMDRGGTEAFF.

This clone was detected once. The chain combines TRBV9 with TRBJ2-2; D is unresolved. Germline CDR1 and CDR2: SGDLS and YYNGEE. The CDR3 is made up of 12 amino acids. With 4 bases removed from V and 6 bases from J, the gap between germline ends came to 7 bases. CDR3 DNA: TGTGCCAGCAGCTCTCGTGCCGGGGAGCTGTTTTTT. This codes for CASSSRAGELFF.

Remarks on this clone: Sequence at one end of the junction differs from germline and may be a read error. CDR3 in amino acids: CASTIRPGQGIYNEQFF. The CDR3 bases are TGTGCCAGTACTATAAGGCCGGGACAGGGAATCTACAATGAGCAGTTCTTC. This chain uses TRBV19 with TRBJ2-1; TRBD1 matches 9 bases. Germline lookup yields CDR1 LNHDA and CDR2 SQIVND (reference sequence). The CDR3 sequence is 17 residues long.

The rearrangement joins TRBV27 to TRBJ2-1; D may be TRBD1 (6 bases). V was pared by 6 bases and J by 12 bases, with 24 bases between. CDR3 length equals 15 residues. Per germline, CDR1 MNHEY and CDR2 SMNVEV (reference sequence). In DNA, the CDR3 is TGTGCCAGCAGCACCTCCGGGACACAGCATATCGGGCAGTTCTTC. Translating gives CASSTSGTQHIGQFF.

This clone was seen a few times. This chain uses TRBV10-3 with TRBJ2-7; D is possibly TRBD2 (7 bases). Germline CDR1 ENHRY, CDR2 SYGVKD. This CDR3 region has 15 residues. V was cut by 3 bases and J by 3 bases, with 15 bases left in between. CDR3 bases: TGTGCCATCAGTGAAGTGCGGGGGCCCTACTACGAGCAGTACTTC. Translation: CAISEVRGPYYEQYF.

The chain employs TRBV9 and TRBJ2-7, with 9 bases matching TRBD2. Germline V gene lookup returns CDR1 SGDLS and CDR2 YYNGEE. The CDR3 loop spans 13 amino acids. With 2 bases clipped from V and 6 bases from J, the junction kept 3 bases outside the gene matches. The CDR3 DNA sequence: TGTGCCAGCAGCGTTGGACTAGCGACCGAGCAGTACTTC. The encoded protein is CASSVGLATEQYF.

The CDR3 is CASSEGEHTEAFF. The CDR3 region has the DNA TGTGCCAGCAGTGAAGGAGAGCACACTGAAGCTTTCTTT. The chain employs TRBV6-1 and TRBJ1-1; no reliable D call. The V end lost 1 base, the J end lost 3 bases, and 6 bases lay between the germline ends. Germline CDR1 reads MNHNS; CDR2 reads SASEGT. CDR3 length: 13 amino acids.

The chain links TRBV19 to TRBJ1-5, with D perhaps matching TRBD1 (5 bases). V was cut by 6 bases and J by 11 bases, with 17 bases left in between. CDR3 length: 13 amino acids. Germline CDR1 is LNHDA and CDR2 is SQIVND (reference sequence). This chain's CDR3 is CASSSGPGGAQHF. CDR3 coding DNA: TGTGCCAGTAGCTCGGGGCCCGGCGGGGCCCAGCATTTT.